A single sample gave rise to the 30 T cell receptor beta chains below, sequenced in a study of metastatic and nonmetastatic thyroid tumors. All patients were treatment-naive before thyroid surgery. TCRdb reprocessed the PCR reads via MiXCR. The repertoire holds 5,500 to 9,000 clones, under 20% seen once, with over 9.5% in the top ten. Sequences were obtained from adjacent normal tissue. The origin of the receptors is a female donor with papillary thyroid cancer or a benign thyroid nodule (not recorded which). Some clones in this sample may be carry-over from other donors' samples.

Note on this clone: A junction boundary mismatches the germline segment, possibly from a read error. V is TRBV7-2 and J is TRBJ2-7, with 9 positions matching TRBD2. The CDR3 consists of 13 residues. CDR1 and CDR2 from the germline V gene are SGHTA and FQGNSA. CDR3 coding DNA: TGTGCCAGCAGCTTCCGTCCTAGCGGGATTGTTTCCTTC. Translating it yields CASSFRPSGIVSF.

This clone was seen at least ten times. The CDR3 loop is CASSLKSTSGGRDTQYF. CDR3 nucleotide sequence: TGTGCCAGCAGCCTCAAGTCGACTAGCGGGGGAAGGGATACGCAGTATTTT. The rearrangement links TRBV3-2 to TRBJ2-3; the table's D call of TRBD2 was not tested on the DNA. TRBV3-2 is labeled a pseudogene. CDR3 length: 17 residues.

CDR3 protein: CAWTGSYNSPLHF. CDR3 DNA: TGTGCCTGGACGGGCTCCTATAATTCACCCCTCCACTTT. The V gene is TRBV30, the J gene TRBJ1-6; D is undetermined. This CDR3 spans 13 amino acids. V was pared by 4 bases and J by 0 bases, with 4 bases between. The germline V gene has CDR1 GTSNPN and CDR2 SVGIG (reference sequence).

In its sample, this clone is medium-sized (0.01 to 0.1%). V usage is TRBV6-1 and J usage is TRBJ2-2; 11 nucleotides align to TRBD1. Germline V gene data show CDR1 as MNHNS and CDR2 as SASEGT. Unmatched junction bases numbered 6, after V lost 3 bases and J lost 6 bases. The CDR3 is made up of 16 amino acids. CDR3 bases: TGTGCCAGCAGTGAGTCCCCGGGACAGGGGGCCGGGGAGCTGTTTTTT. Encoded protein: CASSESPGQGAGELFF.

This clone was seen many times. The chain has TRBV14 and TRBJ2-5, with D perhaps assigned TRBD1 or TRBD2 (5 bases each). The CDR3 consists of 11 residues. Trimming shortened V by 4 bases and J by 7 bases, and 7 bases separated the two germline ends. From germline, CDR1 is SGHDN and CDR2 FVKESK. The CDR3 loop reads CASSPGGTQYF. DNA of the CDR3: TGTGCCAGCAGCCCTGGGGGGACCCAGTACTTC.

This clone occurred many times. The chain links TRBV5-1 to TRBJ1-1; no clear D gene. Trimming removed 1 base from V and 3 bases from J, with 4 bases in between. The CDR3 totals 12 residues. In germline, CDR1 is SGHRS, CDR2 YFSETQ. CDR3 DNA: TGCGCCAGCAGCTTGCAGGACACTGAAGCTTTCTTT. Encoded protein: CASSLQDTEAFF.

By sample share, this clone is medium-sized. This chain connects TRBV20-1 to TRBJ2-3; the match to TRBD2 covers 10 bases. Looked up from germline, CDR1 is DFQATT and CDR2 is SNEGSKA (reference sequence). The CDR3 covers 16 residues. The V gene end was trimmed by 4 bases and the J gene end by 2 bases; junction bases not matched to a gene: 9. DNA for the CDR3: TGCAGTGCTACCCCGCCCAGCGGGGGGGACACAGATACGCAGTATTTT. This sequence encodes CSATPPSGGDTDTQYF.

Relative to its sample, this clone is large. This sequence joins TRBV4-2 and TRBJ1-6; D possibly corresponds to TRBD1 (5 bases). The germline V gene has CDR1 LGHNA and CDR2 YNFKEQ. The CDR3 has 15 residues. The V end lost 1 base, the J end lost 8 bases, and 12 bases lay between the germline ends. The CDR3 sequence is CASSQGDRGYSPLHF. The CDR3 coding sequence is TGTGCCAGCAGCCAAGGGGATAGGGGATATTCACCCCTCCACTTT.

This clone was observed a handful of times. One end of the junction is discordant with germline, which a read error may explain. V usage is TRBV28 and J usage is TRBJ2-3; a weak D match, TRBD1 (5 bases). The CDR3 sequence is 13 residues long. From germline, CDR1 is MDHEN and CDR2 SYDVKM. CDR3 nucleotide sequence: TGTGCCTGCAGCCCAGGGCACACAGATACGCAGTATTTT. It yields the protein CACSPGHTDTQYF.

This clone was counted at least ten times. The V and J genes are TRBV25-1 and TRBJ2-7; a possible D gene is TRBD2 (7 bases). With 11 bases removed from V and 0 bases from J, the gap between germline ends came to 17 bases. Looked up from germline, CDR1 is MGHDK and CDR2 is SYGVNS. The CDR3 consists of 14 residues. The CDR3 region is CASGGGSRSYEQYF. CDR3 DNA sequence: TGTGCCTCCGGGGGCGGGAGCCGCTCCTACGAGCAGTACTTC.

By share, this clone ranks as medium-sized. The chain recombines TRBV20-1 with TRBJ2-1; 11 bases map to TRBD2. Germline V gene lookup returns CDR1 DFQATT and CDR2 SNEGSKA (reference sequence). Trimming cost V 1 base and J 6 bases; bases outside gene matches: 8. CDR3 size: 16 residues. This CDR3 is CSARGHDSGRANEQFF. The CDR3 coding sequence is TGCAGTGCTAGAGGTCATGATAGCGGGAGGGCCAATGAGCAGTTCTTC.

This clone is medium-sized by share. The V gene is TRBV6-2 or TRBV6-3, the J gene TRBJ2-5, with TRBD2 as a possible D gene (5 bases). The germline gives CDR1 MNHEY, CDR2 SVGEGT. Trimming took 6 bases from V and 5 from J, leaving 25 bases between them. This CDR3 is 17 amino acids long. DNA of the CDR3: TGTGCCAGCAGACCGGGGATCGGTGGGGTATTTGGGGAGACCCAGTACTTC. It codes for CASRPGIGGVFGETQYF.

This rearrangement joins TRBV28 to TRBJ2-1; TRBD2 matches at 9 bases. V was clipped by 2 bases and J by 7 bases; unmatched bases: 9. Germline V gene lookup returns CDR1 MDHEN and CDR2 SYDVKM. The CDR3 has 16 amino acids. CDR3 region: CASSLARLAAWNEQFF. DNA of the CDR3: TGTGCCAGCAGTTTAGCCCGACTAGCGGCCTGGAATGAGCAGTTCTTC.

Judged by abundance, this clone is medium-sized (0.01 to 0.1%). The CDR3 bases are TGTGCCAGCTCCTGGCGAGAGGGCCATAGCACCGGGGAGCTGTTTTTT. Its protein product is CASSWREGHSTGELFF. The rearrangement joins TRBV12-3 or TRBV12-4 to TRBJ2-2; weak D call: TRBD2 (5 bases). This CDR3 is 16 amino acids long. Trimming left V 8 bases short and J 4 bases short, with 20 bases between.

This clone is categorized as medium-sized. This chain joins TRBV30 and TRBJ1-1; unclear D gene. The CDR3 consists of 12 residues. Germline-derived CDR1 and CDR2 are GTSNPN and SVGIG (reference sequence). Trimming removed 4 bases at V and 1 base at J, with 7 bases between. Here the CDR3 DNA reads TGTGCCTGGATGGGGTGGAACACTGAAGCTTTCTTT. Protein: CAWMGWNTEAFF.

By sample fraction, this clone is medium-sized. The chain carries TRBV5-1 and TRBJ2-2, with D possibly matching TRBD1 (5 bases). The V gene lost 5 bases and the J gene lost 6 bases, with 8 bases spanning the gap. Per germline, CDR1 SGHRS and CDR2 YFSETQ. The CDR3 sequence is 12 residues long. CDR3: CASRPGSGELFF. For the CDR3, the DNA is TGCGCCAGCAGACCAGGGTCCGGGGAGCTGTTTTTT.

Turning to this clone: One end of the junction fails to match germline, which may point to a read error. The chain links TRBV11-2 to TRBJ2-6, with 7 bases matching TRBD2. Looked up from germline, CDR1 is SGHAT and CDR2 is FQNNGV. The CDR3 extends over 14 amino acids. The CDR3 protein is CASSLDPGGNVLTF. CDR3 coding DNA: TGTGCCAGCAGCTTAGATCCGGGGGGCAACGTCCTGACTTTC.

This clone is classed as medium-sized. This CDR3 is CASRPSLRDSEQYF. DNA of the CDR3: TGTGCCAGCAGACCCTCTCTACGGGACAGCGAGCAGTACTTC. The chain combines TRBV6-1 with TRBJ2-7, with 7 bases that match TRBD1. The germline CDR1 and CDR2 sequences are MNHNS and SASEGT. Trimming removed 6 bases from V and 6 bases from J; junction bases left unmatched: 11. CDR3 length: 14 amino acids.

About this clone itself: Germline and junction disagree at one end, which may indicate a read error. The genes are TRBV27 and TRBJ1-1; tentative D call: TRBD1 (6 bases). CDR3 length: 14 amino acids. Germline V CDR1 and CDR2: MNHEY, SMNVEV (reference sequence). CDR3 protein: CASRSGAMNTESFF. The CDR3 DNA is TGTGCCAGCAGGTCAGGGGCCATGAACACTGAATCTTTCTTT.

This clone is labeled as medium-sized. The J gene is TRBJ1-1, the V gene TRBV6-1; D remains unclear. V was shortened by 10 bases and J by 1 base, with 16 bases between the two germline ends. The CDR3 is 14 amino acids. The germline V gene has CDR1 MNHNS and CDR2 SASEGT. The CDR3 loop reads CATLDGSRNTEAFF. The CDR3 DNA reads as TGTGCCACCCTTGACGGCTCGAGGAACACTGAAGCTTTCTTT.

In this sample, this clone turned up a few times. This chain uses TRBV6-1 with TRBJ1-5; 7 bases agree with TRBD1. The CDR3 runs 14 residues. V was clipped by 6 bases and J by 6 bases; unmatched bases: 8. Germline V CDR1 and CDR2: MNHNS, SASEGT. The CDR3 DNA sequence: TGTGCCAGCAGCACCGCGACAGGGCGTCAGCCCCAGCATTTT. Translation: CASSTATGRQPQHF.

By proportion, this clone is medium-sized (0.01 to 0.1%). This chain connects TRBV5-1 to TRBJ1-2; no clear D. V lost 4 bases to trimming and J lost 3 bases, with 7 bases between them. Per germline, CDR1 SGHRS and CDR2 YFSETQ. The length of the CDR3 is 12 residues. The chain's CDR3 is CASSEGHYGYTF. The DNA for the CDR3 is TGCGCCAGCAGCGAAGGACACTATGGCTACACCTTC.

The rearrangement uses TRBV6-1 and TRBJ2-1; 10 bases are a match to TRBD2. The CDR3 length is 16 residues. V shed 6 bases, J shed 5 bases, and the junction held 10 bases outside the gene matches. Looked up from germline, CDR1 is MNHNS and CDR2 is SASEGT. CDR3 in amino acids: CASSSYGLADDNEQFF. In nucleotides, the CDR3 is TGTGCCAGCAGCTCCTATGGACTAGCGGATGACAATGAGCAGTTCTTC.

The chain has TRBV5-1 and TRBJ1-2, with 7 bases matching TRBD1. The CDR3 spans 14 residues. Germline V gene data show CDR1 as SGHRS and CDR2 as YFSETQ. The V gene end was trimmed by 4 bases and the J gene end by 0 bases; junction bases not matched to a gene: 3. This chain's CDR3 is CASSLGQANYGYTF. The CDR3 nucleotides are TGCGCCAGCAGCCTAGGACAGGCTAACTATGGCTACACCTTC.

By its share, this clone is medium-sized. The gene calls are TRBV4-1 and TRBJ1-2, with a possible D match to TRBD1 (6 bases). In germline, CDR1 is MGHRA, CDR2 YSYEKL. This CDR3 region has 15 residues. Trimming cost V 0 bases and J 8 bases, with 16 bases left between them. The CDR3 is CASSQDIGGAEGYTF. The DNA of the CDR3 is TGCGCCAGCAGCCAAGATATAGGGGGAGCTGAGGGCTACACCTTC.

This clone came up a few times. The chain is built from TRBV24-1 and TRBJ2-2, with D hard to call. The CDR3 runs to 15 residues. CDR1 and CDR2 from the germline V gene are KGHDR and SFDVKD. V was shortened by 0 bases and J by 5 bases, with 9 bases between the two germline ends. CDR3 loop: CATSDLLLGTGELFF. The DNA for the CDR3 is TGTGCCACCAGTGATTTGTTGTTGGGGACCGGGGAGCTGTTTTTT.

This clone was recorded many times. This chain connects TRBV5-5 to TRBJ2-5; the D is unclear. This CDR3 spans 14 amino acids. V was trimmed by 1 base and J by 1 base, leaving 8 bases between them. The germline V gene has CDR1 SGHKS and CDR2 YYEKEE (reference sequence). The CDR3 loop reads CASSLIAGQETQYF. In DNA, the CDR3 is TGTGCCAGCAGCTTGATCGCAGGCCAAGAGACCCAGTACTTC.

This clone was detected ten times or more. A much larger clonotype is one base distant, so this may be a read error. This chain connects TRBV6-6 to TRBJ2-3; D not certain. Per the germline V gene, CDR1 is MNHNY and CDR2 is SVGAGI (reference sequence). The CDR3 consists of 12 residues. In DNA, the CDR3 is TGTGCCGGCAGTTACAAAAGGACGGGGCAGTATTTT. Protein sequence: CAGSYKRTGQYF.

The DNA for the CDR3 is TGTGCCAGCAGCCAAGACGGGAAAACTCCCTATGGCTACACCTTC. It codes for CASSQDGKTPYGYTF. The rearrangement uses TRBV4-2 and TRBJ1-2; D remains unclear. Germline V gene data show CDR1 as LGHNA and CDR2 as YNFKEQ. The V and J ends lost 0 bases and 4 bases respectively, with 12 bases between them. The length of the CDR3 is 15 residues.

About this clone itself: At one end the junction does not follow the germline gene, possibly because of a read error. The chain has TRBV28 and TRBJ2-5, with 7 bases matching TRBD1. There are 14 residues in the CDR3. Germline V gene sequence: CDR1 MDHEN, CDR2 SYDVKM. CDR3 nucleotide sequence: TGTTCCAGCAGTTCACCGGGACAGCAAGAGACCCAGTACTTC. Protein sequence: CSSSSPGQQETQYF.